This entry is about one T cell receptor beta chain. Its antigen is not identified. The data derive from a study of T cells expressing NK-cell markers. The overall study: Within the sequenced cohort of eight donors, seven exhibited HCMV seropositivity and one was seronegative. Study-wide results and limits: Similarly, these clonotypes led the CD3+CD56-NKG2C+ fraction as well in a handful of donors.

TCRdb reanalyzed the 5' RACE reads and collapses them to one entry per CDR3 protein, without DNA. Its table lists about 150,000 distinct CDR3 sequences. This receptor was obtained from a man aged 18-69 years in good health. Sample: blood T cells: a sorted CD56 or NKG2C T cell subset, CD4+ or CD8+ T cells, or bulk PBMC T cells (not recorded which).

The chain's CDR3 is CASSLVTETTDTQYF. The V call is TRBV3-1, the J call TRBJ2-3. The germline gives CDR1 LGHDT, CDR2 YNNKEL (reference sequence). The CDR3 spans 15 residues.